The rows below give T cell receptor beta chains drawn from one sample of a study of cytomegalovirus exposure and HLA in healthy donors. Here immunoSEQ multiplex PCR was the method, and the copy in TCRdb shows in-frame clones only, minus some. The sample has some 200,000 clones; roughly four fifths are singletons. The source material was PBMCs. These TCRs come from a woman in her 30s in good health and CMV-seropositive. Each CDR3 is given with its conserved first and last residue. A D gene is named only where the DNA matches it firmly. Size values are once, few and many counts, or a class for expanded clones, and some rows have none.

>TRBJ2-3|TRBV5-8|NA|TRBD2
TGTGCCAGCAGCTTACTAGCGGGAGGAGATACGCAGTATTTT
CASSLLAGGDTQYF
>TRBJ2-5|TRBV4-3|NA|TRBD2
TGCGCCAGCAGCCAGTTCGGGCGGGAGAAGACCCAGTACTTC
CASSQFGREKTQYF
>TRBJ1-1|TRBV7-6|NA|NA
TGTGCCAGCAGCTTAGGACAAATGAACACTGAAGCTTTCTTT
CASSLGQMNTEAFF
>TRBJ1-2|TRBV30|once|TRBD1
TGTGCCTGGAAGGGGTTGGGACAGGAGAATTCTGGCTACACCTTC
CAWKGLGQENSGYTF
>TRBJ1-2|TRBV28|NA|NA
TGTGCCAGCAGTCAAACAGTGAACTATGGCTACACCTTC
CASSQTVNYGYTF
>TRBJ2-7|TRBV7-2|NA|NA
TGTGCCAGCAGCTTAGTCAGGGTGCCCACCTACGAGCAGTACTTC
CASSLVRVPTYEQYF
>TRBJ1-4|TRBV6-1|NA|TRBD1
TGTGCCAGCAGCCCAAGGACAGGGTGGGATGAAAAACTGTTTTTT
CASSPRTGWDEKLFF
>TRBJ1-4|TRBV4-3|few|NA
TGCGCCAGCAGCCAAGTCGCCGGGATTTTTAATGAAAAACTGTTTTTT
CASSQVAGIFNEKLFF
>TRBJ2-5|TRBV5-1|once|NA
TGCGCCAGCTTTAGGGGTCACGGAGAGACCCAGTACTTC
CASFRGHGETQYF
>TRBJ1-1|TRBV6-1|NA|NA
TGTGCCAGCAGTGACGGTCGGGGAGGATTGAACACTGAAGCTTTCTTT
CASSDGRGGLNTEAFF
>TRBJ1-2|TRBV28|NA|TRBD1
TGTGCCAGCAGCTATGGGACAGGGGAGGGTGGCTACACCTTC
CASSYGTGEGGYTF
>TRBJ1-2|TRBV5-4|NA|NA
TGTGCCAGCAGCCCAAACGCGGGGGGCGTGAGAGGCTACACCTTC
CASSPNAGGVRGYTF
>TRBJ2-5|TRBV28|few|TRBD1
TGTGCCAGCTCGGGACAGGGGCTGGGCCAAGAGACCCAGTACTTC
CASSGQGLGQETQYF
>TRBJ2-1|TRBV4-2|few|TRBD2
TGTGCCAGCAAAGCGGGAGGATACAATGAGCAGTTCTTC
CASKAGGYNEQFF
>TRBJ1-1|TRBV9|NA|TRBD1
TGTGCCAGCAGCGCACGGACAGGGGTGAGGGGCACTGAAGCTTTCTTT
CASSARTGVRGTEAFF
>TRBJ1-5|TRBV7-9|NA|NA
TGTGCCAGCAGTCAAGGAGACGTCAATCAGCCCCAGCATTTT
CASSQGDVNQPQHF
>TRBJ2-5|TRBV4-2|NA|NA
TGTGCCAGCAGCCAAGCCGGGGTGGGGAGCCAAGAGACCCAGTACTTC
CASSQAGVGSQETQYF
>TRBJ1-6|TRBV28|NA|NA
TGTGCCAGCAGCCCACGTAGGGGATTTGTTTCACCCCTCCACTTT
CASSPRRGFVSPLHF
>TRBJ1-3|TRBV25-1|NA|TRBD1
TGTGCCAGCAGCTCCTCGGAGGGGGCTTACGGAAACACCATATATTTT
CASSSSEGAYGNTIYF
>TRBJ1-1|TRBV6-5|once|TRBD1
TGTGCCAGCAGTTACTTCATAGGACAGGGGAACACTGAAGCTTTCTTT
CASSYFIGQGNTEAFF
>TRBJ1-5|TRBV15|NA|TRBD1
TGTGCCACCAGCAGAAACTACCGACAGGGTTACTTGCAGCCCCAGCATTTT
CATSRNYRQGYLQPQHF
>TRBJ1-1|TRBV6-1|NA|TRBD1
TGTGCCAGCAGTGCGACGACAGGGAGAACTGAAGCTTTCTTT
CASSATTGRTEAFF
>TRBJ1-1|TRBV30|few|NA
TGTGCCTGGAGTGTACGGGTGAACACTGAAGCTTTCTTT
CAWSVRVNTEAFF
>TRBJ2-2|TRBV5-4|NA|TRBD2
TGTGCCAGCAGCTCGGGGGGGGCAGGGGCTGGGGAGCTGTTTTTT
CASSSGGAGAGELFF
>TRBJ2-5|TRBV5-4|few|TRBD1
TGTGCCAGCAGCTCCCCCGGGACAGAAGAGACCCAGTACTTC
CASSSPGTEETQYF
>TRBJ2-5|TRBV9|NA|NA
TGTGCCAGCAGCGTAGTTCCCGAGGAGACCCAGTACTTC
CASSVVPEETQYF
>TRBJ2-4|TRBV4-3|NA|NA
TGCGCCAGCAGCCAAGATGGGAGAAACATTCAGTACTTC
CASSQDGRNIQYF
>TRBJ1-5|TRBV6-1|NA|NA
TGTGCCAGCAGTGAGCACAACAGTGTTGGCAATCAGCCCCAGCATTTT
CASSEHNSVGNQPQHF
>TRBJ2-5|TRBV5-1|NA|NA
TGCGCCAGCAGCTTGGTCGGACAGCAAGAAACCCAGTACTTC
CASSLVGQQETQYF
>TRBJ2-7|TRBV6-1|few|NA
TGTGCCAGCAGTGCCATGGAGTACGAGCAGTACTTC
CASSAMEYEQYF
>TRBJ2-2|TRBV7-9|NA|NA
TGTGCCAGCAGGAACGGAGGGGGCAACACCGGGGAGCTGTTTTTT
CASRNGGGNTGELFF
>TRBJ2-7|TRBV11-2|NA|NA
TGTGCCAGCAGTCGGCTTCGAGGCTACGAGCAGTACTTC
CASSRLRGYEQYF
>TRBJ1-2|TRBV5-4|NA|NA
TGTGCCAGCAGCTTGTACGGACAGAGCTATGGCTACACCTTC
CASSLYGQSYGYTF
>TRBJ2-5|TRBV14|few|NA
TGTGCCAGCAGCCCCCTCGGGGGTGCTATCCAAGAGACCCAGTACTTC
CASSPLGGAIQETQYF
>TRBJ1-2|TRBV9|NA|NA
TGTGCCAGCGGTCGCGGGGTGAGTGACTACACCTTC
CASGRGVSDYTF
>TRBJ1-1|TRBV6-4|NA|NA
TGTGCCAGCAGTGGTCAGGATCCGAACACTGAAGCTTTCTTT
CASSGQDPNTEAFF
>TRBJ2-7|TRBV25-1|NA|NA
TGTGCCAGCCTCCGGGACGGGGACTACGAGCAGTACTTC
CASLRDGDYEQYF
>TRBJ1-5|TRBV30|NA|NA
TGTGCCTGGAGTGTATCACAGGCGGAGCAGCCCCAGCATTTT
CAWSVSQAEQPQHF
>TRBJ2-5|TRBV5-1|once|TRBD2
TGCGCCAGCAGCTTGGTTACGGCGGGAGGTCTTGAGACCCAGTACTTC
CASSLVTAGGLETQYF
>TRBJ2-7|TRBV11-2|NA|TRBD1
TGTGCCAGCAGGCGCTCAGGGGGCACCTACGAGCAGTACTTC
CASRRSGGTYEQYF
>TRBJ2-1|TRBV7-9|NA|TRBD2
TGTGCCAGCAGCTCCGGATGGAAGCGGGAGAATGAGCAGTTCTTC
CASSSGWKRENEQFF
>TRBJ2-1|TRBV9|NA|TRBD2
TGTGCCAGCAGCGTGGGCGGGGGGGCCTACAATGAGCAGTTCTTC
CASSVGGGAYNEQFF
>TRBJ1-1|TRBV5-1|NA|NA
TGCGCCAGCAGCGACAATTCCGGAGGCACTGAAGCTTTCTTT
CASSDNSGGTEAFF
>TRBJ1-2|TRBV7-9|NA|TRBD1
TGTGCCAGCAGCAAAGGGACAGGGGGCGATCCCAACTATGGCTACACCTTC
CASSKGTGGDPNYGYTF
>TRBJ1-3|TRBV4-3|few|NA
TGCGCCAGCAGCCCGGCGGGGGGAAACACCATATATTTT
CASSPAGGNTIYF
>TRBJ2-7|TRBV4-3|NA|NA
TGCGCCAGCAGCCAAGATACCTACCACGAGCAGTACTTC
CASSQDTYHEQYF
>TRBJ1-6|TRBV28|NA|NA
TGTGCCAGCTGGGGGCCCACTAATTCACCCCTCCACTTT
CASWGPTNSPLHF
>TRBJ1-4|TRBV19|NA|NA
TGTGCCAGTAGTACCACAGGGACCAGGCAAAAACTGTTTTTT
CASSTTGTRQKLFF
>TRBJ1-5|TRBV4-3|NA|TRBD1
TGCGCCAGCAGCCAAGATATAAGTAACAGGGGGTCCAATCAGCCCCAGCATTTT
CASSQDISNRGSNQPQHF
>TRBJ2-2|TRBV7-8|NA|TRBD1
TGTGCCAGCAGCGGGCCGGGACAGAGGATCACAAACGGGGAGCTGTTTTTT
CASSGPGQRITNGELFF
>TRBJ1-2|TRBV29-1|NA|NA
TGCAGCGCGGGACACCGCTATGGCTACACCTTC
CSAGHRYGYTF
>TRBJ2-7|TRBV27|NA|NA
TGTGCCAGCAGGCTGACAAGTATAGACTACGAGCAGTACTTC
CASRLTSIDYEQYF
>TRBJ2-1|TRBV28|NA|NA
TGTGCCAGCAGACCAACAGGGTACAATGAGCAGTTCTTC
CASRPTGYNEQFF
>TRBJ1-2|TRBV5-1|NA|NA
TGCGCCAGCAGGGCCGACTATGGCTACACCTTC
CASRADYGYTF
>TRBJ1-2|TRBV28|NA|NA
TGTGCCAGCAGTTCATCAGGGGTAGGCTATGGCTACACCTTC
CASSSSGVGYGYTF
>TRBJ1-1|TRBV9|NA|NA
TGTGCCAGCAGCGTAGAGGCAGGGAGGGGTGAAGCTTTCTTT
CASSVEAGRGEAFF
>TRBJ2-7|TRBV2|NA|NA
TGTGCCAGCAGTGAGGTTGAGGGGGAGTTCTCCTACGAGCAGTACTTC
CASSEVEGEFSYEQYF
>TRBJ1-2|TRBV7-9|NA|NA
TGTTCCAGCAGCTTAGCGCGGGGTAGGGCAGGGCCTAACTATGGCTACACCTTC
CSSSLARGRAGPNYGYTF